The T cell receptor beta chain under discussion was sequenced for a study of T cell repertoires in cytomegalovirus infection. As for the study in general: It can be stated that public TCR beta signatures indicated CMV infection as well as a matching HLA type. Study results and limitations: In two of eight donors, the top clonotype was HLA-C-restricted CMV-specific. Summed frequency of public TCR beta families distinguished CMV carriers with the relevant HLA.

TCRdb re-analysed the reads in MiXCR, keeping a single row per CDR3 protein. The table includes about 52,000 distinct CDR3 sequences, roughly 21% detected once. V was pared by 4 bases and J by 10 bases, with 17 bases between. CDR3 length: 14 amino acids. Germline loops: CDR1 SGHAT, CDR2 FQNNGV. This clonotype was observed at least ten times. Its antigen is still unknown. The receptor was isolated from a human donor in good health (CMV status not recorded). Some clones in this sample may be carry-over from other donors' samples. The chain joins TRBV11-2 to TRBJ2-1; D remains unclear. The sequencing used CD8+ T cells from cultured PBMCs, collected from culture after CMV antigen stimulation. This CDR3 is CASSSRGSSGEQFF. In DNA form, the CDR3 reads TGTGCCAGCAGCTCCAGAGGAAGCTCCGGGGAGCAGTTCTTC.